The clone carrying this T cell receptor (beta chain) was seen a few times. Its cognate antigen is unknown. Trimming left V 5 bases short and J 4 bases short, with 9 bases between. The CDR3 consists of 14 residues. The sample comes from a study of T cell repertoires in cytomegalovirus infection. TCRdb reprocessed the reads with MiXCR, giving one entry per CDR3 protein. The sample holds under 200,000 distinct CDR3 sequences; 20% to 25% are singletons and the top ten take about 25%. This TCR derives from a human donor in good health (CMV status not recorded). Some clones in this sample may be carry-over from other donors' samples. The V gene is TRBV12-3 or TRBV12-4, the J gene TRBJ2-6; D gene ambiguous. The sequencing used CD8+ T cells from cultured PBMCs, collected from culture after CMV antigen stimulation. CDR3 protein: CASSPLAGANVLTF. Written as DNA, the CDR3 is TGTGCCAGCAGTCCTTTAGCAGGGGCCAACGTCCTGACTTTC.